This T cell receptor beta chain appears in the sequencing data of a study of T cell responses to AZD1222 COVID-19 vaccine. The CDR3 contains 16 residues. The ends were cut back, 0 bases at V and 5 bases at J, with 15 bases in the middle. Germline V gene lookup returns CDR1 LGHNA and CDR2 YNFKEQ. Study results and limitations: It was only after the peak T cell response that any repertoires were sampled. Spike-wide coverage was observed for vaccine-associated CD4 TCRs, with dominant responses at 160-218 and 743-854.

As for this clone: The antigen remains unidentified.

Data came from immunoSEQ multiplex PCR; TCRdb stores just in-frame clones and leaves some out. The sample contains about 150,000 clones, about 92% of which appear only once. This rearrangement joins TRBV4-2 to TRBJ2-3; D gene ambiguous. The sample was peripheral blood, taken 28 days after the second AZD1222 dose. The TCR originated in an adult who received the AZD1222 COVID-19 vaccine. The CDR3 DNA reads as TGTGCCAGCAGCCAAGACACAGCCCAGCCACTAGATACGCAGTATTTT. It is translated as CASSQDTAQPLDTQYF.